Each of the 31 T cell receptor beta chains below was sequenced from the same sample in a study of PD-1 blockade in classical Hodgkin lymphoma (TCRdb year 2020). Preparation of the library involved the immunoSEQ multiplex PCR assay. The source is immuneACCESS, and TCRdb retained only in-frame sequences with V and J called. Part of the clones is not carried over; for the studies checked, unresolved V genes explain less than half of this, and the remainder is unexplained. In all, the sample holds roughly 97,000 clones, and approximately 80% of those were seen once. Of the sample, roughly an eighth falls within the top ten clones. This specimen's time point label, per the study, means: cycle 1 day 1 (C1D1), immediately before nivolumab initiation. All trial patients had relapsed after autologous stem cell transplantation, with cohorts A, B and C differing in prior brentuximab vedotin exposure. The starting material was peripheral blood mononuclear cells (PBMCs), obtained at baseline. The receptors stem from a human donor with classical Hodgkin lymphoma.

The chain couples TRBV18 to TRBJ2-1, with 9 bases lining up with TRBD2. The germline CDR1 and CDR2 sequences are KGHSH and LQKENI. The CDR3 is 16 residues long. V shed 3 bases, J shed 9 bases, and the junction held 12 bases outside the gene matches. CDR3 loop: CASSPSRAGGPGEQFF. CDR3 coding DNA: TGTGCCAGCTCACCGAGTCGTGCGGGAGGGCCAGGTGAGCAGTTCTTC.

The V gene is TRBV11-2, the J gene TRBJ2-7; unclear D gene. V gave up 1 base and J gave up 2 bases, with 12 bases separating them. There are 15 residues in the CDR3. CDR1 is SGHAT, CDR2 FQNNGV, per germline. The CDR3 sequence is CASSLVASVPYEQYF. The CDR3 DNA reads TGTGCCAGCAGCTTAGTTGCGTCAGTTCCCTACGAGCAGTACTTC.

The chain uses TRBV7-2 and TRBJ2-7; either TRBD1 or TRBD2 may supply D (6 bases each). Germline CDR1 and CDR2: SGHTA and FQGNSA. The V end was cut by 5 bases, the J end by 3 bases, with 17 bases between. This CDR3 spans 15 amino acids. Here the CDR3 reads CASSPLGKGGYEQYF. The CDR3 DNA is TGTGCCAGCAGCCCCCTAGGGAAGGGGGGCTACGAGCAGTACTTC.

V usage is TRBV29-1 and J usage is TRBJ2-1, with 13 bases fitting TRBD2. The CDR3 covers 16 residues. The V and J ends lost 6 bases and 1 base, in that order; junction bases with no gene match: 6. Germline lookup yields CDR1 SQVTM and CDR2 ANQGSEA. The CDR3: CSVLAGGPKSYNEQFF. The CDR3 nucleotides are TGCAGCGTACTAGCGGGAGGGCCGAAATCCTACAATGAGCAGTTCTTC.

The V call is TRBV4-1, the J call TRBJ1-1; no clear D. V was shortened by 0 bases and J by 4 bases, with 12 bases between the two germline ends. The CDR3 extends over 15 amino acids. Germline CDR1 is MGHRA and CDR2 is YSYEKL. CDR3 residues: CASSQDVRSSTEAFF. The DNA for the CDR3 is TGCGCCAGCAGCCAAGATGTGAGGTCAAGCACTGAAGCTTTCTTT.

The V gene is TRBV7-6, the J gene TRBJ2-1, with 7 bases identical to TRBD2. CDR1 and CDR2 (germline): SGHVS, FNYEAQ. The junction had 8 bases not matched to a gene; V was cut back by 5 bases and J by 4 bases. This CDR3 contains 15 residues. As DNA, the CDR3 is TGTGCCAGCAGCCCCGGACTAGGCAATTACAATGAGCAGTTCTTC. Its protein is CASSPGLGNYNEQFF.

The gene calls are TRBV7-8 and TRBJ2-7; TRBD1 matches at 10 bases. From germline, CDR1 is SGHVS and CDR2 FQNEAQ. Germline trimming cut 5 bases from V and 2 bases from J; bases unmatched to any gene: 6. This CDR3 has 15 amino acids. The CDR3 DNA is TGTGCCAGCAGCGCAACCGGGACAGGGGCCTACGAGCAGTACTTC. This codes for CASSATGTGAYEQYF. The whole variable domain, remainder taken from reference TRBV7-8 and TRBJ2-7, is GAGVSQSPRYKVAKRGQDVALRCDPISGHVSLFWYQQALGQGPEFLTYFQNEAQLDKSGLPSDRFFAERPEGSVSTLKIQRTQQEDSAVYLCASSATGTGAYEQYFGPGTRLTVT.

This sequence joins TRBV5-5 and TRBJ2-4; no reliable D call. The CDR3 is 14 residues long. CDR1 and CDR2 (germline): SGHKS, YYEKEE (reference sequence). Trimming removed 0 bases at V and 3 bases at J, with 7 bases between. This CDR3 reads CASSLVTNKNIQYF. The CDR3 DNA reads as TGTGCCAGCAGCTTGGTGACGAACAAAAACATTCAGTACTTC.

This chain connects TRBV19 to TRBJ1-5; a weak D match, TRBD1 (5 bases). Between the trimmed V and J ends, which lost 8 bases and 5 bases, there was a span of 19 bases. The CDR3 spans 15 residues. Germline V gene data show CDR1 as LNHDA and CDR2 as SQIVND (reference sequence). The CDR3 DNA reads as TGTGCCAGTCGGGACCGGGGCACGCCTTATCAGCCCCAGCATTTT. Translated, it gives CASRDRGTPYQPQHF.

The chain combines TRBV29-1 with TRBJ2-5; D is unclear. The CDR3 is 12 residues long. Trimming removed 3 bases at V and 2 bases at J, with 7 bases between. Germline-derived CDR1 and CDR2 are SQVTM and ANQGSEA. CDR3 nucleotide sequence: TGCAGCGTTGAGGGCGGACAAGAGACCCAGTACTTC. Protein product: CSVEGGQETQYF.

This chain links TRBV18 with TRBJ2-6; no definite D call. The V gene lost 3 bases and the J gene lost 0 bases, with 6 bases spanning the gap. There are 15 residues in the CDR3. The germline CDR1 and CDR2 sequences are KGHSH and LQKENI. The CDR3 DNA reads TGTGCCAGCTCACCCCCAAGCTCTGGGGCCAACGTCCTGACTTTC. Residues: CASSPPSSGANVLTF. The full variable domain, its missing parts supplied by reference TRBV18 and TRBJ2-6, is NAGVMQNPRHLVRRRGQEARLRCSPMKGHSHVYWYRQLPEEGLKFMVYLQKENIIDESGMPKERFSAEFPKEGPSILRIQQVVRGDSAAYFCASSPPSSGANVLTFGAGSRLTVL.

The CDR3 DNA reads TGTGCCAGCAGCCCAGACAGACCCAACACTGAAGCTTTCTTT. Protein sequence: CASSPDRPNTEAFF. This chain uses TRBV7-9 with TRBJ1-1, with D possibly matching TRBD1 (5 bases). The germline V gene encodes CDR1 SEHNR and CDR2 FQNEAQ (reference sequence). This CDR3 region has 14 residues. The V end was cut by 5 bases, the J end by 2 bases, with 12 bases between.

In regard to this clone: The sample has other DNA sequences that encode this CDR3 too. The chain recombines TRBV7-6 with TRBJ2-7, with 8 bases aligning to TRBD2. The germline gives CDR1 SGHVS, CDR2 FNYEAQ. Trimming at V came to 1 base and at J to 3 bases, leaving 5 bases not matched to a gene. The CDR3 runs 15 residues. CDR3 residues: CASSLVGTSGYEQYF. The DNA of the CDR3 is TGTGCCAGCAGCTTAGTTGGGACTAGTGGCTACGAGCAGTACTTC.

The DNA of the CDR3 is TGCGCCAGCAGAGCCGTCTCCCACCGGTCCTACAATGAGCAGTTCTTC. Amino acids: CASRAVSHRSYNEQFF. The rearrangement links TRBV23-1 to TRBJ2-1; no definite D call. TRBV23-1 is known as an ORF, though its function is uncertain. V was trimmed by 6 bases and J by 1 base, leaving 16 bases between them. The CDR3 spans 16 residues.

This clone was detected once. The CDR3 DNA follows: TGTGCCAGCAGCTTGATAGGGGTCGGGGAGACCCAGTACTTC. Translated, it gives CASSLIGVGETQYF. The chain joins TRBV5-4 to TRBJ2-5, with TRBD1 as a possible D gene (5 bases). Germline V CDR1 and CDR2: SGHNT, YYREEE (reference sequence). CDR3 length equals 14 residues. With 1 base removed from V and 5 bases from J, the gap between germline ends came to 12 bases.

The chain carries TRBV18 and TRBJ1-1; no firm D call. The CDR3 extends over 14 amino acids. V was shortened by 3 bases and J by 8 bases, with 16 bases between the two germline ends. Germline V gives CDR1 KGHSH, CDR2 LQKENI. DNA for the CDR3: TGTGCCAGCTCACCCAAAAGGGCCCCCGGAGAAGCTTTCTTT. Its translation: CASSPKRAPGEAFF.

V gene TRBV5-1 combines with J gene TRBJ2-1, with TRBD2 identical over 14 bases. This CDR3 is 15 amino acids long. The trim removed 4 bases at V and 8 bases at J, leaving 5 bases unmatched. Germline assignment: CDR1 SGHRS and CDR2 YFSETQ. This CDR3 reads CASSPGTSGSYEQFF. The CDR3, as DNA: TGCGCCAGCAGCCCGGGGACTAGCGGGAGCTATGAGCAGTTCTTC.

V gene TRBV10-3 combines with J gene TRBJ1-1, with 8 nucleotides matching TRBD1. Trimming removed 3 bases from V and 4 bases from J; junction bases left unmatched: 4. The CDR3 has 14 amino acids. Looked up from germline, CDR1 is ENHRY and CDR2 is SYGVKD. The CDR3 coding sequence is TGTGCCATCAGTGACTACAGGGGGGGCACTGAAGCTTTCTTT. It specifies CAISDYRGGTEAFF.

There are a few counts of this clone. The V and J genes are TRBV29-1 and TRBJ1-1; the D gene is possibly TRBD1 (6 bases). Deletions cut 7 bases from V and 4 bases from J, with 16 bases between. The CDR3 runs 13 residues. CDR1 is SQVTM and CDR2 is ANQGSEA in the germline V gene. The CDR3 bases are TGCAGCGGACAACAGGGTTTGGGCACTGAAGCTTTCTTT. Amino acids: CSGQQGLGTEAFF.

J is TRBJ2-7 and V is TRBV7-2; 12 bases agree with TRBD2. The CDR3 spans 18 residues. The V gene end was trimmed by 2 bases and the J gene end by 0 bases; junction bases not matched to a gene: 8. In germline, CDR1 is SGHTA, CDR2 FQGNSA. The CDR3 is CASSLTSSGRANSYEQYF. The CDR3 nucleotides are TGTGCCAGCAGCTTAACGTCTAGCGGGAGGGCAAACTCCTACGAGCAGTACTTC.

This clone occurred a few times. The chain couples TRBV7-2 to TRBJ2-3, with D possibly being TRBD1 (5 bases). Looked up from germline, CDR1 is SGHTA and CDR2 is FQGNSA. The CDR3 consists of 15 residues. Trimming left V 5 bases short and J 4 bases short, with 16 bases between. CDR3 amino acids: CASSLDSSVADTQYF. The CDR3 DNA reads as TGTGCCAGCAGCCTTGACAGTTCGGTGGCAGATACGCAGTATTTT.

The chain combines TRBV10-3 with TRBJ1-2; TRBD1 might be the D (5 bases). This CDR3 is 15 amino acids long. Germline CDR1 and CDR2: ENHRY and SYGVKD. Between the trimmed V and J ends, which lost 2 bases and 4 bases, there was a span of 14 bases. Here the CDR3 DNA reads TGTGCCATCAGTGAGGGAAGGGGCGCGGGCTATGGCTACACCTTC. Translated: CAISEGRGAGYGYTF.

This rearrangement joins TRBV14 to TRBJ2-2; D not certain. Trimming stripped 2 bases from V and 6 bases from J, with 10 bases between. Germline V gene sequence: CDR1 SGHDN, CDR2 FVKESK. This CDR3 contains 14 residues. The CDR3 reads CASSQIPMAGELFF. The CDR3 DNA follows: TGTGCCAGCAGCCAAATTCCTATGGCCGGGGAGCTGTTTTTT.

This clone was recorded a few times. The rearrangement joins TRBV6-6 to TRBJ1-5; D is unresolved. Trimming took 4 bases from V and 6 from J, leaving 7 bases between them. CDR1 is MNHNY and CDR2 is SVGAGI in the germline V gene (reference sequence). The CDR3 loop spans 12 amino acids. The CDR3 spells CASSSRGQPQHF. The CDR3 DNA reads TGTGCCAGCAGTTCTCGGGGTCAGCCCCAGCATTTT.

The rearrangement links TRBV5-1 to TRBJ2-7; TRBD2 might be the D (6 bases). The CDR3 is 13 amino acids. With 10 bases removed from V and 5 bases from J, the gap between germline ends came to 19 bases. Germline lookup yields CDR1 SGHRS and CDR2 YFSETQ. In nucleotides, the CDR3 is TGCGCCTGGGCGGGCGCTCCGGGGGACGAGCAGTACTTC. Translation gives CAWAGAPGDEQYF.

The chain links TRBV28 to TRBJ2-1; 7 nucleotides align to TRBD2. Germline CDR1 and CDR2: MDHEN and SYDVKM. This CDR3 has 15 residues. Trimming removed 3 bases from V and 4 bases from J; junction bases left unmatched: 6. The CDR3 region has the DNA TGTGCCAGCAGTTTCCCGGGACTAACTTACAATGAGCAGTTCTTC. Residues: CASSFPGLTYNEQFF.

The chain couples TRBV7-2 to TRBJ1-5, with D unresolved. V was shortened by 1 base and J by 4 bases, with 5 bases between the two germline ends. The CDR3 runs 13 residues. Germline lookup yields CDR1 SGHTA and CDR2 FQGNSA. The CDR3 spells CASSLVGNQPQHF. The CDR3 DNA is TGTGCCAGCAGCTTAGTCGGGAATCAGCCCCAGCATTTT.

The gene calls are TRBV28 and TRBJ1-2; tentatively, D is TRBD1 (5 bases). The germline V gene encodes CDR1 MDHEN and CDR2 SYDVKM. The V and J ends lost 8 bases and 5 bases respectively, with 15 bases between them. The CDR3 is 13 residues long. CDR3 in amino acids: CASGAGSKYGYTF. The CDR3 bases are TGTGCCAGCGGGGCAGGCTCCAAATATGGCTACACCTTC.

The V call is TRBV28, the J call TRBJ1-5; D possibly corresponds to TRBD1 (5 bases). Trimming took 6 bases from V and 7 from J, leaving 13 bases between them. Germline loops: CDR1 MDHEN, CDR2 SYDVKM. The length of the CDR3 is 13 residues. The CDR3 sequence: CASRRGARQPQHF. In DNA form, the CDR3 reads TGTGCCAGCAGGAGGGGAGCCCGCCAGCCCCAGCATTTT.

The rearrangement joins TRBV6-1 to TRBJ2-3; D is perhaps TRBD2 (5 bases). V lost 8 bases and J lost 6, with 18 bases in between. CDR1 and CDR2 (germline): MNHNS, SASEGT. CDR3 length: 14 residues. The CDR3, as DNA: TGTGCCAGCCTCACTAGTCCGTCGGCGGATACGCAGTATTTT. Encoded protein: CASLTSPSADTQYF.

This chain connects TRBV5-4 to TRBJ1-3; a weak D match, TRBD1 (5 bases). Trimming took off 0 bases at V and 2 bases at J, with 9 bases between the two ends. The CDR3 is made up of 15 amino acids. CDR1 and CDR2 (germline): SGHNT, YYREEE (reference sequence). The CDR3 nucleotides read TGTGCCAGCAGCTTGGCCACGGGGGCTGGAAACACCATATATTTT. This translates into CASSLATGAGNTIYF.